This is a list of T cell receptor beta chains from one sample in a study of control samples from healthy donors and cancer patients. Profiled with immunoSEQ multiplex PCR; TCRdb holds only in-frame clones, not every one. Altogether roughly 120,000 clones are present, roughly 95% being singletons, with the ten largest covering about 3.5%. Specimen: blood. The receptors were gathered from a man aged 25 to 40 in good health. The CDR3 runs from the conserved cysteine through the conserved F or W. D genes are given only for firm matches.

TRBJ2-3 | TRBV30 | - | CAWDGGSTQYF
TRBJ1-2 | TRBV15 | - | CATSREKFYGYTF
TRBJ1-1 | TRBV5-1 | - | CASSLVMGDTEAFF
TRBJ1-5 | TRBV6-4 | TRBD1 | CASSEGQGNQPQHF
TRBJ2-3 | TRBV11-2 | TRBD1 | CASSLARGDRGDDTQYF
TRBJ1-3 | TRBV19 | - | CASSADRGENTIYF
TRBJ2-1 | TRBV28 | - | CASSLGVFGSYNEQFF
TRBJ1-5 | TRBV10-2 | - | CASSSSGRQGGQPQHF
TRBJ1-2 | TRBV5-6 | - | CASSFSVTGYTF
TRBJ2-5 | TRBV7-3 | - | CASSLTPGLQETQYF
TRBJ1-6 | TRBV4-2 | - | CASSQDSSTRALNSPLHF
TRBJ2-5 | TRBV29-1 | - | CSVEVIDQETQYF
TRBJ1-5 | TRBV6-2/TRBV6-3 | - | CASSLRFQPQHF
TRBJ1-3 | TRBV30 | - | CAWSSSLPSGNTIYF
TRBJ1-5 | TRBV11-2 | TRBD1 | CASSLVPDRGYSNQPQHF
TRBJ1-1 | TRBV12-5 | - | CASGSGTRGAFF
TRBJ1-2 | TRBV12-3/TRBV12-4 | - | CASSFPGNYGYTF
TRBJ1-1 | TRBV7-2 | TRBD1 | CASSQGGGGYAFF
TRBJ2-2 | TRBV6-6 | - | CASREGPSNTGELFF
TRBJ2-1 | TRBV5-1 | TRBD1 | CASRGQGFDEQFF
TRBJ1-6 | TRBV30 | TRBD1 | CAWRQGDNSPLHF
TRBJ2-5 | TRBV5-4 | TRBD2 | CASSLALAGGETQYF
TRBJ1-6 | TRBV5-4 | - | CASSLRAGLASYNSPLHF
TRBJ2-1 | TRBV19 | - | CASSIGGSNNEQFF
TRBJ2-7 | TRBV19 | - | CASSILRGYEQYF
TRBJ1-2 | TRBV12-3/TRBV12-4 | - | CASSLRVNYGYTF
TRBJ2-7 | TRBV5-6 | - | CASSPLSGMGTYEQYF
TRBJ1-3 | TRBV6-5 | - | CASSYSSGIGNTIYF
TRBJ2-1 | TRBV6-2/TRBV6-3 | - | CASSYPDNEQFF
TRBJ2-1 | TRBV12-3/TRBV12-4 | - | CASSWGIRQFF
TRBJ2-3 | TRBV28 | - | CASRGPLDTQYF
TRBJ2-7 | TRBV5-6 | TRBD2 | CASSRGTSGSYEQYF
TRBJ2-7 | TRBV7-9 | - | CASSLKDSVYEQYF
TRBJ2-3 | TRBV6-4 | TRBD2 | CASSDALAGVQYF
TRBJ2-7 | TRBV30 | - | CAWSAPGVIYEQYF
TRBJ1-5 | TRBV4-3 | - | CASSQDYGGVRQPQHF
TRBJ2-7 | TRBV11-2 | TRBD1 | CASSSRQGEQYF
TRBJ2-1 | TRBV29-1 | TRBD2 | CSVRLAGVVGDEQFF
TRBJ1-3 | TRBV4-1 | - | CASNGATGNTIYF
TRBJ1-4 | TRBV28 | - | CASSLQGEKLFF
TRBJ1-1 | TRBV18 | - | CASSGGGDTEAFF
TRBJ2-1 | TRBV28 | - | CASTRRGGGGVNEQFF
TRBJ2-3 | TRBV5-5 | - | CASSSGAGTGDTQYF
TRBJ2-7 | TRBV2 | TRBD1 | CASRGQGNEQYF
TRBJ2-7 | TRBV6-1 | TRBD2 | CASSERGGGAHEQYF
TRBJ1-2 | TRBV6-2/TRBV6-3 | TRBD1 | CASSSFRDRARVYGYTF
TRBJ2-5 | TRBV7-8 | - | CASMQSTQETQYF
TRBJ1-1 | TRBV19 | - | CASSGGPEAFF
TRBJ2-7 | TRBV6-2/TRBV6-3 | TRBD2 | CASSYTGGGSYEQYF
TRBJ1-3 | TRBV5-6 | TRBD1 | CASSLGDSSGNTIYF
TRBJ1-6 | TRBV30 | TRBD1 | CAWRDRPPSPLHF